The source of this T cell receptor (beta chain) is a study of cytomegalovirus exposure and HLA in healthy donors. Turning to the study itself: T cells numbering around 180 million yielded approximately 120 million unique TCR beta sequences in an earlier analysis. The study, taken as a whole, reports: For most subjects, TCR beta sequences were reported to predict HLA-A and HLA-B alleles with accuracy.

It was with 60 Vbeta and 13 Jbeta primers that the PCR ran. TCRdb's table, derived via immunoSEQ multiplex PCR, lists solely in-frame clones and lacks some. The sample yields fewer than 250,000 clones, almost 75% seen once. Of note for this clone: As yet, its antigen is unknown.

This CDR3 is 14 amino acids long. The V gene lost 4 bases and the J gene lost 5 bases, with 14 bases spanning the gap. Germline CDR1 LNHDA, CDR2 SQIVND (reference sequence). The sample comprised PBMCs. The gene calls are TRBV19 and TRBJ2-5; the D gene is possibly TRBD2 (5 bases). This TCR was sampled from a woman aged 30 to 39 in good health and CMV-seropositive. The CDR3: CASSRAERIETQYF. The CDR3 coding sequence is TGTGCCAGTAGTAGAGCGGAACGCATCGAGACCCAGTACTTC.